This T cell receptor beta chain is from a study of blood T cell repertoires in COVID-19. The wider study: Italy, Spain and the United States were the sources of the convalescent and acute COVID-19 samples. Sources were T cells, B-cell-depleted T cells, or PBMCs; the material itself was cDNA or gDNA.

The CDR3 loop spans 14 amino acids. Trimming shortened V by 1 base and J by 6 bases, and 13 bases separated the two germline ends. Looked up from germline, CDR1 is SGHVS and CDR2 is FQNEAQ. Only in-frame clones appear in the TCRdb table, and some are missing; sequencing was by immunoSEQ multiplex PCR. The profile shows approximately 200,000 clones, 70% to 90% of them singletons. Sequencing was carried out using peripheral blood. The sequence came from a man aged 65-85 years with active or convalescent COVID-19. V gene TRBV7-8 combines with J gene TRBJ2-7; no reliable D call. The CDR3 region is CASSLGQVTSEQYF. The CDR3 DNA reads as TGTGCCAGCAGCTTAGGTCAGGTTACGAGCGAGCAGTACTTC. The full variable domain, rest sourced from reference TRBV7-8 and TRBJ2-7, is GAGVSQSPRYKVAKRGQDVALRCDPISGHVSLFWYQQALGQGPEFLTYFQNEAQLDKSGLPSDRFFAERPEGSVSTLKIQRTQQEDSAVYLCASSLGQVTSEQYFGPGTRLTVT.